The 4 T cell receptor beta chains presented below share a single source sample, sequenced in a study of T cell changes during pregnancy in multiple sclerosis. This table comes from immunoSEQ multiplex PCR, and its TCRdb copy is limited to in-frame clones, with some not included. The table has about 40,000 clones, 75% to 90% seen once. Sequences were derived from peripheral blood, sampled in the first trimester of pregnancy. The receptors originated from a female donor in good health, enrolled as a control in a pregnancy study.

The rearrangement uses TRBV7-3 and TRBJ2-2; D may be TRBD1 (5 bases). The CDR3 covers 17 residues. Trimming stripped 2 bases from V and 0 bases from J, with 13 bases between. Per the germline V gene, CDR1 is SGHTA and CDR2 is FQGTGA. DNA of the CDR3: TGTGCCAGCAGCTTACCGCTCCAGGGCCCGAACACCGGGGAGCTGTTTTTT. Its translation: CASSLPLQGPNTGELFF.

The CDR3 coding sequence is TGTGCCAGCAGTATAACCGGGACAGGATTAGGAAACACCATATATTTT. It encodes CASSITGTGLGNTIYF. The chain employs TRBV28 and TRBJ1-3; the match to TRBD1 covers 8 bases. The CDR3 has 16 amino acids. Germline V gene data show CDR1 as MDHEN and CDR2 as SYDVKM. The trim removed 5 bases at V and 4 bases at J, leaving 10 bases unmatched.

The rearrangement uses TRBV19 and TRBJ1-5; D is ambiguous. V lost 3 bases, J lost 3 bases, and 21 bases lay in between. From germline, CDR1 is LNHDA and CDR2 SQIVND (reference sequence). The CDR3 runs 18 residues. The CDR3 region has the DNA TGTGCCAGTAGTATTTTGGCGCGTCGGAGGGCTTACAATCAGCCCCAGCATTTT. Translating it yields CASSILARRRAYNQPQHF. The full variable domain, completed using reference TRBV19 and TRBJ1-5, is DGGITQSPKYLFRKEGQNVTLSCEQNLNHDAMYWYRQDPGQGLRLIYYSQIVNDFQKGDIAEGYSVSREKKESFPLTVTSAQKNPTAFYLCASSILARRRAYNQPQHFGDGTRLSIL.

This sequence joins TRBV2 and TRBJ2-1; D is perhaps TRBD2 (6 bases). V lost 4 bases and J 0 bases, leaving 10 bases between the germline ends. The germline CDR1 and CDR2 sequences are SNHLY and FYNNEI. The CDR3 extends over 15 amino acids. The CDR3 DNA sequence: TGTGCCAGCAGTGTCGGGCGGGGCTCCTACAATGAGCAGTTCTTC. This encodes CASSVGRGSYNEQFF. Together with reference TRBV2 and TRBJ2-1, the CDR3 gives the full variable domain: EPEVTQTPSHQVTQMGQEVILRCVPISNHLYFYWYRQILGQKVEFLVSFYNNEISEKSEIFDDQFSVERPDGSNFTLKIRSTKLEDSAMYFCASSVGRGSYNEQFFGPGTRLTVL.